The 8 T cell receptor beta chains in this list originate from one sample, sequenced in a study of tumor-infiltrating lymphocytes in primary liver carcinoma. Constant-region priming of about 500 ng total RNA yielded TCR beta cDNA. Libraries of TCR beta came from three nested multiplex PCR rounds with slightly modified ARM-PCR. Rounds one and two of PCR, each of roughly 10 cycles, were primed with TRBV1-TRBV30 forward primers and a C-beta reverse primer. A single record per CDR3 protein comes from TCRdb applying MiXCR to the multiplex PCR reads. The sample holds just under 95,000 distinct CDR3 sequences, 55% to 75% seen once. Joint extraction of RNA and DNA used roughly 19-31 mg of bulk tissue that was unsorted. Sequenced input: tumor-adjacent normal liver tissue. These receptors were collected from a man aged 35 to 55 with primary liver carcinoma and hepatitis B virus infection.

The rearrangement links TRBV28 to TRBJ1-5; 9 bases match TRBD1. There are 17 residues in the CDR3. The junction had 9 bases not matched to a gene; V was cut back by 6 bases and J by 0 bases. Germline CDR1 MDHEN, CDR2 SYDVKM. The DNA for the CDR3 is TGTGCCAGCAGGGCGGCGGGACAGGGTTATAGCAATCAGCCCCAGCATTTT. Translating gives CASRAAGQGYSNQPQHF.

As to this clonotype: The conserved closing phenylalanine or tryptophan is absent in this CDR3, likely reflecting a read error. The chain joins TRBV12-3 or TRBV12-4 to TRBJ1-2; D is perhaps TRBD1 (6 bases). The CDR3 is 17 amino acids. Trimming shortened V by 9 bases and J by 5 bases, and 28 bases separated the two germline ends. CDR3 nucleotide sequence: TGTGCCAGTGCCACCCTACGGGGGCAGGGACTTCTTTATGGCTACACCCTC. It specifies CASATLRGQGLLYGYTL.

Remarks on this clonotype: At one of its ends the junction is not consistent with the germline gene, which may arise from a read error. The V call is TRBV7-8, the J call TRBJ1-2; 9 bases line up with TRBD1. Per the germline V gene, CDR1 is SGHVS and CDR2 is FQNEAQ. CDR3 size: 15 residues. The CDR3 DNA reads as TGTGCCAGCAGCACTCGGACAGGGGTGAACTATGGTTACACCTTC. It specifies CASSTRTGVNYGYTF.

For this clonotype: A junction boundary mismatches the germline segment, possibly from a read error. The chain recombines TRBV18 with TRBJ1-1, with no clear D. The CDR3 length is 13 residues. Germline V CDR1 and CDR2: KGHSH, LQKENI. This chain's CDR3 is CASSPTRNTGAFF. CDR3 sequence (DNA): TGTGCCAGCTCACCCACAAGGAACACTGGAGCTTTCTTT.

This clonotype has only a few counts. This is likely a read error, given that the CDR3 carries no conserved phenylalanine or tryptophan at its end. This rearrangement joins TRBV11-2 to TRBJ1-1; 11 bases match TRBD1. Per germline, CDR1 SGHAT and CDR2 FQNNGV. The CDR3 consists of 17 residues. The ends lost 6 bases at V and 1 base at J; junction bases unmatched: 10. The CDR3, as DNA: TGTGCCAGCAGTCCCTACGGACAGGGGGCGAGGAACACTGAAGCTTTCTCT. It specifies CASSPYGQGARNTEAFS.

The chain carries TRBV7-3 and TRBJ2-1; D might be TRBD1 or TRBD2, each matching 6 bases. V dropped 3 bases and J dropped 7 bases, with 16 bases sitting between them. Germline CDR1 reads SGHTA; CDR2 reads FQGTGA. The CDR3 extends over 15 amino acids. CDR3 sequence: CASSLGARGLNEQFF. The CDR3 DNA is TGTGCCAGCAGCTTGGGGGCGCGGGGACTGAATGAGCAGTTCTTC.

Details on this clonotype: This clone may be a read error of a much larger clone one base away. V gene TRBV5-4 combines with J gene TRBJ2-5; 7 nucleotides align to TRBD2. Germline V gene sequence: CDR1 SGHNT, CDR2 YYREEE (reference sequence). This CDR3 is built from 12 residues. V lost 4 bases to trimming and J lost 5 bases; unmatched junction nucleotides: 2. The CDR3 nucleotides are TGTGCCAGCAGCCAAGCGGGGGAGACCCAGTACTTC. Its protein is CASSQAGETQYF. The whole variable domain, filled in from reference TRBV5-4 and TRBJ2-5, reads ETGVTQSPTHLIKTRGQQVTLRCSSQSGHNTVSWYQQALGQGPQFIFQYYREEENGRGNFPPRFSGLQFPNYSSELNVNALELDDSALYLCASSQAGETQYFGPGTRLLVL.

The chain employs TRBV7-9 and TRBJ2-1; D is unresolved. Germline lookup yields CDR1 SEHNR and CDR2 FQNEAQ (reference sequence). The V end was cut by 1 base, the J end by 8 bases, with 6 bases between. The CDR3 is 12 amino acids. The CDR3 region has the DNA TGTGCCAGCAGCTTAGGGGTCGATGAGCAGTTCTTC. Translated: CASSLGVDEQFF.